Following are 16 T cell receptor beta chains from one sample sequenced in a study of post-analysis software for immune sequencing data. Study-wide findings and caveats: TRBV segments more frequent in patients than in controls numbered five and included TRBV5-6, TRBV5-1 and TRBV20-1.

No antigen is known for these receptors. Unique molecular identifiers had been added to the TCR beta cDNA libraries. TCRdb re-called the PCR reads with MiXCR, one entry per CDR3 protein. There are some 890,000 distinct CDR3 sequences in the sample; roughly 58% occur only once, and 4% to 5.5% lies in the top ten. Sequenced input: blood. The receptor source for this set is a girl under 18 with multiple sclerosis.

The chain links TRBV5-6 to TRBJ2-3, with 7 positions matching TRBD2. CDR3 size: 16 residues. V trimming: 2 bases; J trimming: 10 bases; junction bases outside the gene matches: 16. Germline CDR1 reads SGHDT; CDR2 reads YYEEEE. CDR3: CASSFRGGGSFNAQYF. DNA of the CDR3: TGTGCCAGCAGCTTTCGGGGCGGGGGTTCATTCAATGCGCAGTATTTT.

The chain combines TRBV5-5 with TRBJ1-1, with D perhaps matching TRBD1 (5 bases). This CDR3 has 15 amino acids. V lost 1 base and J 0 bases, leaving 10 bases between the germline ends. Per the germline V gene, CDR1 is SGHKS and CDR2 is YYEKEE (reference sequence). CDR3 protein: CASSLLSGMNTEAFF. In DNA, the CDR3 is TGTGCCAGCAGCTTGTTGTCAGGGATGAACACTGAAGCTTTCTTT.

The chain couples TRBV29-1 to TRBJ1-5, with no clear D. The V and J ends lost 4 bases and 2 bases respectively, with 9 bases between them. Germline V lookup: CDR1 SQVTM, CDR2 ANQGSEA. The CDR3 length is 13 residues. CDR3 sequence reads: CSVAGRGNQPQHF. In DNA form, the CDR3 reads TGCAGCGTTGCGGGCCGGGGCAATCAGCCCCAGCATTTT.

V and J are TRBV9 and TRBJ1-4; the match to TRBD1 covers 9 bases. This CDR3 is 16 amino acids long. V was pared by 1 base and J by 4 bases, with 5 bases of the junction left unmatched. In germline, CDR1 is SGDLS, CDR2 YYNGEE. CDR3 sequence: CASSVPTGGYNEKLFF. The DNA of the CDR3 is TGTGCCAGCAGCGTACCGACAGGGGGTTATAATGAAAAACTGTTTTTT.

The rearrangement joins TRBV20-1 to TRBJ2-7; 8 bases fit TRBD2. The CDR3 extends over 16 amino acids. V trimming: 0 bases; J trimming: 0 bases; junction bases outside the gene matches: 7. The germline gives CDR1 DFQATT, CDR2 SNEGSKA (reference sequence). The CDR3 reads CSARDPSGPSSYEQYF. In DNA form, the CDR3 reads TGCAGTGCTAGAGATCCTAGCGGGCCTAGCTCCTACGAGCAGTACTTC.

There are a few counts of this clonotype. V and J are TRBV5-6 and TRBJ1-2; no firm D call. Germline-derived CDR1 and CDR2 are SGHDT and YYEEEE. This CDR3 contains 14 residues. V lost 2 bases and J 2 bases, leaving 10 bases between the germline ends. Here the CDR3 reads CASSFVRGNYGYTF. For the CDR3, the DNA is TGTGCCAGCAGCTTCGTAAGAGGGAACTATGGCTACACCTTC.

The chain has TRBV7-2 and TRBJ2-7, with 11 positions matching TRBD2. Germline CDR1 SGHTA, CDR2 FQGNSA. V shed 2 bases and J 5 bases; nucleotides not matched to a gene: 5. This CDR3 is 15 amino acids long. The CDR3, as DNA: TGTGCCAGCAGCTTAATAGCGGGGGGGCGTAACGAGCAGTACTTC. Encoded protein: CASSLIAGGRNEQYF.

V usage is TRBV20-1 and J usage is TRBJ2-5; 10 nucleotides agree with TRBD2. CDR3 size: 17 residues. The germline gives CDR1 DFQATT, CDR2 SNEGSKA (reference sequence). V was clipped by 5 bases and J by 2 bases; unmatched bases: 14. This CDR3 reads CSARAGTSVSVQETQYF. Here the CDR3 DNA reads TGCAGTGCTCGGGCCGGGACTAGCGTTTCGGTTCAAGAGACCCAGTACTTC.

V usage is TRBV20-1 and J usage is TRBJ2-6; D gene unclear. The CDR3 covers 15 residues. Germline V gene lookup returns CDR1 DFQATT and CDR2 SNEGSKA (reference sequence). Trimming removed 3 bases from V and 0 bases from J, with 9 bases in between. CDR3 in amino acids: CSARPSSSGANVLTF. CDR3 in DNA: TGCAGTGCTAGGCCGTCGAGCTCTGGGGCCAACGTCCTGACTTTC.

This chain joins TRBV7-9 and TRBJ2-1, with D perhaps matching TRBD2 (6 bases). With 2 bases removed from V and 8 bases from J, the gap between germline ends came to 13 bases. Per germline, CDR1 SEHNR and CDR2 FQNEAQ (reference sequence). The CDR3 sequence is 14 residues long. This CDR3 is CASSLFGGGDEQFF. CDR3 DNA: TGTGCCAGCAGCTTATTCGGGGGAGGCGATGAGCAGTTCTTC.

In the case of this clonotype: The junction departs from the called germline gene at one end, perhaps through a read error. The CDR3 sequence: CASSLEAGGSTDTQYF. The DNA of the CDR3 is TGTGCCAGCAGCTTAGAGGCGGGGGGAAGCACAGATACGCAGTATTTT. The chain combines TRBV5-1 with TRBJ2-3, with TRBD2 identical over 8 bases. From germline, CDR1 is SGHRS and CDR2 YFSETQ. The CDR3 is 16 amino acids. The variable domain in full, with the rest retrieved from reference TRBV5-1 and TRBJ2-3, is KAGVTQTPRYLIKTRGQQVTLSCSPISGHRSVSWYQQTPGQGLQFLFEYFSETQRNKGNFPGRFSGRQFSNSRSEMNVSTLELGDSALYLCASSLEAGGSTDTQYFGPGTRLTVL.

The rearrangement joins TRBV5-1 to TRBJ1-2; 9 positions match TRBD1. This CDR3 is built from 15 residues. After removal of 0 bases from V and 6 bases from J, the junction contained 6 bases not matched to a gene. CDR1 is SGHRS, CDR2 YFSETQ, per germline. CDR3 DNA sequence: TGCGCCAGCAGCTTGGCCGCCGGGACAGGGAATGGCTACACCTTC. Encoded protein: CASSLAAGTGNGYTF.

V is TRBV3-1 and J is TRBJ2-7; TRBD1 aligns across 7 bases. Germline assignment: CDR1 LGHDT and CDR2 YNNKEL (reference sequence). Trimming at V came to 3 bases and at J to 0 bases, leaving 5 bases not matched to a gene. The CDR3 has 15 residues. CDR3 in amino acids: CASSQSRDSSYEQYF. CDR3 bases: TGTGCCAGCAGCCAGTCTCGGGACAGCTCCTACGAGCAGTACTTC.

In regard to this clonotype: A much larger clone lies a single base off, so this may be a read error. The rearrangement uses TRBV20-1 and TRBJ2-4; D may be TRBD2 (5 bases). The germline gives CDR1 DFQATT, CDR2 SNEGSKA (reference sequence). Trimming shortened V by 6 bases and J by 13 bases, and 28 bases separated the two germline ends. CDR3 length: 15 amino acids. CDR3 region: CSAGDRAVNSYGQYF. The CDR3 nucleotides read TGCAGTGCCGGGGATCGAGCGGTCAACTCCTACGGGCAGTACTTC.

This clonotype was recorded once. The genes are TRBV7-8 and TRBJ2-1; D gene unclear. The V and J ends lost 1 base and 15 bases respectively, with 19 bases between them. CDR1 is SGHVS and CDR2 is FQNEAQ in the germline V gene. The CDR3 covers 14 residues. CDR3 loop: CASSLGRDPRLGFF. For the CDR3, the DNA is TGTGCCAGCAGCTTAGGGCGCGATCCTCGCCTGGGGTTCTTC.

This clonotype was seen once. The V gene is TRBV24-1, the J gene TRBJ2-1, with 11 bases lining up with TRBD2. The trim removed 4 bases at V and 2 bases at J, leaving 6 bases unmatched. The CDR3 extends over 17 amino acids. From germline, CDR1 is KGHDR and CDR2 SFDVKD. CDR3 nucleotides: TGTGCCACCAGTGAGGGGAGTAGCGGGGGGGCCTACAATGAGCAGTTCTTC. This translates into CATSEGSSGGAYNEQFF.